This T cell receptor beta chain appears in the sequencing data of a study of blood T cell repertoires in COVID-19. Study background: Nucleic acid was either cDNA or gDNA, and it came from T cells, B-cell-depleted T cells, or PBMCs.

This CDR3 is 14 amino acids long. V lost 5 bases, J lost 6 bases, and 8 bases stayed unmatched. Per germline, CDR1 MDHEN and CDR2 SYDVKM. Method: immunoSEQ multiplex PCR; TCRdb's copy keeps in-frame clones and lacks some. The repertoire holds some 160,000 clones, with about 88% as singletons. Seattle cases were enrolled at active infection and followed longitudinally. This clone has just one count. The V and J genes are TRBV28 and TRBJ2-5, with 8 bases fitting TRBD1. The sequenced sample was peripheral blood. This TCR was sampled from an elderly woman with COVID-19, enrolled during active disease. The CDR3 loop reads CASSLPGGTQTQYF. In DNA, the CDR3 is TGTGCCAGCAGTCTACCAGGGGGCACACAGACCCAGTACTTC.